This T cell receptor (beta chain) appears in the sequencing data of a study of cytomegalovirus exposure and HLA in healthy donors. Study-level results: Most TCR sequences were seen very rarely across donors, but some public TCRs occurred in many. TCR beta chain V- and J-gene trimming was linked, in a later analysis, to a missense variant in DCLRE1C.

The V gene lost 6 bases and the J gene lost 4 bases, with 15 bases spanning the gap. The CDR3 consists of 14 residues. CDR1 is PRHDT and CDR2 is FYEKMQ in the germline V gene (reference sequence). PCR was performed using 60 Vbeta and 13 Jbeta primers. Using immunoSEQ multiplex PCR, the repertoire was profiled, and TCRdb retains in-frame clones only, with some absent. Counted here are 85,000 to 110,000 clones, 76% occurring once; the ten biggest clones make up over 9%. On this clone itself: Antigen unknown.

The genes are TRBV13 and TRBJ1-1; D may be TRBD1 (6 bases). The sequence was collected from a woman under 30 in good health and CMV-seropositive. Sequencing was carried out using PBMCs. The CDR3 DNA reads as TGTGCCAGCAGGGTATCACAGGGTGGCACTGAAGCTTTCTTT. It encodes CASRVSQGGTEAFF. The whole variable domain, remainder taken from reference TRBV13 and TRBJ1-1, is AAGVIQSPRHLIKEKRETATLKCYPIPRHDTVYWYQQGPGQDPQFLISFYEKMQSDKGSIPDRFSAQQFSDYHSELNMSSLELGDSALYFCASRVSQGGTEAFFGQGTRLTVV.